These T cell receptor beta chains were read from a single sample in a study of blood T cell repertoires in COVID-19. Assay used: immunoSEQ multiplex PCR; TCRdb lists only in-frame clones, some missing. The sample has 63,000 or so clones, roughly 90% seen once. The sample was peripheral blood. These receptors originate from a man aged 55 to 70 with acute or convalescent COVID-19. Both conserved end residues are part of each CDR3. D genes are given only for firm matches. Not all rows give a size; the values are once, few, many and, for expanded clones, a class.

clone_size	v_call	j_call	d_call	cdr3_aa	cdr3_nt
.	TRBV12-3/TRBV12-4	TRBJ2-7	.	CASSLKGQGRNF	TGTGCCAGCAGTTTAAAAGGGCAGGGAAGAAACTTC
.	TRBV7-8	TRBJ2-5	.	CASSFSETQYF	TGTGCCAGCAGCTTCAGTGAGACCCAGTACTTC
.	TRBV5-4	TRBJ2-2	.	CASSLEGLGNTGELFF	TGTGCCAGCAGCTTGGAGGGGCTAGGGAACACCGGGGAGCTGTTTTTT
once	TRBV6-1	TRBJ1-5	TRBD1	CASSEAGGSQPQHF	TGTGCCAGCAGTGAGGCAGGGGGGAGCCAGCCCCAGCATTTT
.	TRBV2	TRBJ1-5	.	CASARAGIRNQPQHF	TGTGCCAGCGCTAGAGCGGGGATAAGGAATCAGCCCCAGCATTTT
.	TRBV28	TRBJ1-1	.	CASTILRVAVAEAFF	TGTGCCAGCACCATCCTCAGGGTGGCGGTCGCTGAAGCTTTCTTT
.	TRBV24-1	TRBJ1-5	.	CATSDRGQYNQPQHF	TGTGCCACCAGTGATCGTGGACAGTATAATCAGCCCCAGCATTTT
once	TRBV2	TRBJ2-7	.	CASSRTVSEQYF	TGTGCCAGCAGTCGGACAGTTTCCGAGCAGTACTTC
once	TRBV9	TRBJ1-1	.	CASSVLSEPGLEAFF	TGTGCCAGCAGCGTACTGAGTGAGCCGGGACTTGAGGCTTTCTTT
.	TRBV19	TRBJ2-1	.	CASRMDTYNEQFF	TGTGCCAGTAGGATGGACACTTACAATGAGCAGTTCTTC
once	TRBV4-1	TRBJ1-3	TRBD1	CASSQVSGQRYTIYF	TGCGCCAGCAGCCAAGTCTCGGGACAGCGATACACCATATATTTT
.	TRBV4-1	TRBJ2-4	.	CASSLSGTPPGNIQYF	TGCGCCAGCAGCCTTTCCGGGACTCCCCCAGGGAACATTCAGTACTTC
.	TRBV18	TRBJ1-1	.	CASSLNQGHENTEAFF	TGTGCCAGCTCACTCAACCAGGGGCACGAGAACACTGAAGCTTTCTTT
.	TRBV9	TRBJ1-5	.	CASSPDTGGNQPQHF	TGTGCCAGCAGCCCCGACACAGGTGGCAATCAGCCCCAGCATTTT
.	TRBV10-3	TRBJ1-5	TRBD1	CAIRDGQGANQPQHF	TGTGCCATCAGAGACGGACAGGGGGCCAATCAGCCCCAGCATTTT
.	TRBV6-4	TRBJ2-2	.	CASSPYVGQNTGELFF	TGTGCCAGCAGTCCGTATGTCGGACAAAACACCGGGGAGCTGTTTTTT
.	TRBV6-5	TRBJ1-1	.	CASRPQGENTEAFF	TGTGCCAGCAGACCCCAAGGGGAGAACACTGAAGCTTTCTTT
.	TRBV2	TRBJ2-3	TRBD1	CASSQQGHTQYF	TGTGCCAGCTCTCAACAGGGGCATACGCAGTATTTT
.	TRBV6-6	TRBJ1-4	.	CASSYSAGFDEKLFF	TGTGCCAGCAGTTACTCGGCAGGGTTTGATGAAAAACTGTTTTTT
.	TRBV5-6	TRBJ1-3	.	CASSRRIVSGNTIYF	TGTGCCAGCAGCCGTCGTATCGTCTCTGGAAACACCATATATTTT
.	TRBV9	TRBJ2-5	TRBD1	CASSAGQGFETQYF	TGTGCCAGCAGCGCGGGACAGGGGTTTGAGACCCAGTACTTC
.	TRBV6-1	TRBJ2-5	TRBD2	CASTHGGETQYF	TGTGCCAGCACCCACGGGGGGGAGACCCAGTACTTC
.	TRBV15	TRBJ2-1	TRBD1	CATSRAPAGGNEQFF	TGTGCCACCAGCAGAGCCCCCGCAGGGGGCAATGAGCAGTTCTTC
.	TRBV6-6	TRBJ2-1	.	CASSRTAVGGEQFF	TGTGCCAGCAGTCGGACAGCCGTCGGGGGTGAGCAGTTCTTC
.	TRBV15	TRBJ1-6	TRBD1	CATSRPWTGVIHF	TGTGCCACCAGCAGACCTTGGACAGGCGTAATCCACTTT
.	TRBV5-1	TRBJ2-7	.	CASSLAGKGEQYF	TGCGCCAGCAGCTTGGCAGGGAAGGGCGAGCAGTACTTC
.	TRBV2	TRBJ2-1	TRBD1	CARRDRYTLGSYNEQFF	TGTGCCCGACGGGACAGATATACTTTAGGTTCCTACAATGAGCAGTTCTTC
.	TRBV19	TRBJ2-7	.	CASSMGGFREQYF	TGTGCCAGTAGTATGGGCGGGTTTCGGGAGCAGTACTTC
.	TRBV18	TRBJ1-1	.	CASSPNVRQSKNTEAFF	TGTGCCAGCTCACCCAACGTGAGACAGTCCAAAAACACTGAAGCTTTCTTT
.	TRBV27	TRBJ1-1	.	CASSLSRGAEAFF	TGTGCCAGCAGTTTAAGTCGGGGGGCTGAAGCTTTCTTT
.	TRBV12-2	TRBJ1-4	.	CASRRDRRRFKGKLFF	TGTGCAAGTCGTCGGGACAGACGGCGCTTCAAAGGGAAACTGTTTTTT
few	TRBV2	TRBJ2-7	.	CASSGDVSEQYF	TGTGCCAGCAGCGGGGATGTAAGCGAGCAGTACTTC
.	TRBV11-3	TRBJ2-7	.	CASSFQGRGEQYF	TGTGCCAGCAGCTTTCAGGGAAGGGGCGAGCAGTACTTC
.	TRBV6-5	TRBJ2-1	.	CASTEGPTLYNEQFF	TGTGCCAGCACGGAGGGGCCCACCCTTTACAATGAGCAGTTCTTC
.	TRBV11-3	TRBJ2-7	.	CASSFAEGEQYF	TGTGCCAGCAGCTTCGCAGAGGGCGAGCAGTACTTC
once	TRBV7-9	TRBJ2-3	TRBD2	CASSPQLAGGFTDTQYF	TGTGCCAGCAGCCCACAACTAGCGGGGGGATTCACAGATACGCAGTATTTT
.	TRBV5-6	TRBJ1-1	TRBD1	CASSWRTGLNTEAFF	TGTGCCAGCAGCTGGAGGACAGGGCTGAACACTGAAGCTTTCTTT
.	TRBV6-5	TRBJ1-2	.	CASSLLGGANYGYTF	TGTGCCAGCAGTTTGTTAGGAGGAGCTAACTATGGCTACACCTTC
.	TRBV24-1	TRBJ2-3	.	CATSQRQGSADTQYF	TGTGCCACCAGTCAACGGCAGGGGAGCGCAGATACGCAGTATTTT
.	TRBV2	TRBJ1-2	TRBD1	CASSEFTGVYGYTF	TGTGCCAGCAGTGAATTCACAGGGGTCTATGGCTACACCTTC
.	TRBV29-1	TRBJ2-1	.	CSVEGRGQRGYNEQFF	TGCAGCGTTGAAGGCCGGGGACAAAGAGGGTACAATGAGCAGTTCTTC
.	TRBV15	TRBJ2-7	TRBD1	CATAHPGQALYEQYF	TGTGCCACCGCTCATCCGGGACAGGCGCTCTACGAGCAGTACTTC
.	TRBV6-6	TRBJ1-1	TRBD1	CASSYSRPGQVVDAFF	TGTGCCAGCAGTTACTCAAGACCGGGACAGGTAGTTGACGCTTTCTTT
once	TRBV6-6	TRBJ1-2	.	CASSPGGNYGYTF	TGTGCCAGCAGTCCTGGAGGCAACTATGGCTACACCTTC
.	TRBV27	TRBJ1-1	TRBD1	CASRGGLENTEAFF	TGTGCCAGTCGAGGGGGCTTGGAGAACACTGAAGCTTTCTTT
.	TRBV30	TRBJ2-2	.	CAWTPRDTGELFF	TGTGCCTGGACCCCTCGAGACACCGGGGAGCTGTTTTTT
.	TRBV11-2	TRBJ1-5	TRBD1	CASSRGQEGNQPQHF	TGTGCCAGCAGCCGGGGACAGGAGGGCAATCAGCCCCAGCATTTT
.	TRBV5-8	TRBJ2-2	TRBD2	CASSFVRGAGELFF	TGTGCCAGCAGCTTTGTCCGGGGGGCCGGGGAGCTGTTTTTT
.	TRBV6-2/TRBV6-3	TRBJ2-7	.	CASSQDGIYEQYF	TGTGCCAGCAGCCAGGACGGGATCTACGAGCAGTACTTC
.	TRBV29-1	TRBJ2-1	.	CSVDPAGTHNEQFF	TGCAGCGTTGACCCCGCGGGGACCCACAATGAGCAGTTCTTC